These T cell receptor beta chains were read from a single sample in a study of shared clonotypes between healthy human individuals. The assay was immunoSEQ multiplex PCR, and TCRdb's table has in-frame clones only and misses some. The sample comprises millions of clones, roughly 95% of which are singletons, and more than 0.1% rests with the top ten. Sequenced input: naive CD4+ T cells sorted from blood. All receptors derive from a man between 18 and 35 years old in good health. CDR3s include the opening cysteine and the closing phenylalanine or tryptophan. The D gene is left open where the match is weak. Expanded clones get a size class; other rows say once, few or many, or leave the size out.

V gene	D gene	clone size	J gene	CDR3 DNA	CDR3 protein
TRBV6-1	.	.	TRBJ2-7	TGTGCCAGCAGTCGACAGGTTCCCTACGAGCAGTACTTC	CASSRQVPYEQYF
TRBV6-5	.	.	TRBJ2-1	TGTGCCAGCCGGAGCTCCTACAATGAGCAGTTCTTC	CASRSSYNEQFF
TRBV7-2	.	.	TRBJ2-1	TGTGCCAGCAGCTTAGCGGAGGTGCCTAATGAGCAGTTCTTC	CASSLAEVPNEQFF
TRBV6-5	.	.	TRBJ1-2	TGTGCCAGCAGTGCAAGGTCTGATTCGCGCTATGGCTACACCTTC	CASSARSDSRYGYTF
TRBV6-5	.	.	TRBJ2-7	TGTGCCAGCAGTTACTCGCCCAGGGCGTCCTACGAGCAGTACTTC	CASSYSPRASYEQYF
TRBV6-1	.	.	TRBJ2-7	TGTGCCAGCAGTGATCCGGGCCCCTACGAGCAGTACTTC	CASSDPGPYEQYF
TRBV29-1	.	.	TRBJ2-2	TGCAGCGTTGATAGGGGGACCGGGGAGCTGTTTTTT	CSVDRGTGELFF
TRBV11-2	.	.	TRBJ1-4	TGTGCCAGCAGCTTAGGCTCCGGGTTGGAACTGTTTTTT	CASSLGSGLELFF
TRBV5-6	TRBD1	.	TRBJ1-6	TGTGCCAGCAGCCTAGGACAGGGTTTCAATTCACCCCTCCACTTT	CASSLGQGFNSPLHF
TRBV6-5	TRBD2	.	TRBJ2-1	TGTGCCAGCAGTTACGGGACTAGCGGGAGCAATGAGCAGTTCTTC	CASSYGTSGSNEQFF
TRBV28	.	few	TRBJ1-5	TGTGCCAGCACAGTGGGGAATCAGCCCCAGCATTTT	CASTVGNQPQHF
TRBV30	TRBD2	.	TRBJ2-1	TGTGCCTGGAGTGTACGGCGGGAGGGGAATGAGCAGTTCTTC	CAWSVRREGNEQFF
TRBV6-5	.	.	TRBJ2-7	TGTGCCAGCAGTTACTCCACAGGGCGTCGGCAGTACTTC	CASSYSTGRRQYF
TRBV4-2	.	.	TRBJ2-1	TGTGCCAGCAGTCGCTCCGGCGGGGTATTCTACAATGAGCAGTTCTTC	CASSRSGGVFYNEQFF
TRBV27	TRBD1	.	TRBJ1-2	TGTGCCAGCAGTTTATGGGCAGGGGGCGCAGGTGGCTACACCTTC	CASSLWAGGAGGYTF
TRBV10-3	TRBD1	.	TRBJ1-5	TGTGCCAGCAGTGAACAAGGGGGCAGTCAGCCCCAGCATTTT	CASSEQGGSQPQHF
TRBV4-1	TRBD1	.	TRBJ2-7	TGCGCCAGCAGCCGGGGGTGGACAGGCTACGAGCAGTACTTC	CASSRGWTGYEQYF
TRBV9	TRBD2	.	TRBJ2-7	TGTGCCAGCAGCGAAGGTCCACTAGCGGCCGAGCAGTACTTC	CASSEGPLAAEQYF
TRBV25-1	.	.	TRBJ1-1	TGTGCCAGCAGTGAAACGGACCTCAGGACTGAAGCTTTCTTT	CASSETDLRTEAFF
TRBV27	TRBD1	.	TRBJ2-1	TGTGCCACATTAGGGGGCGGTGACTCCTACAATGAGCAGTTCTTC	CATLGGGDSYNEQFF
TRBV19	.	once	TRBJ1-2	TGTGCCAGTAGCACCGGAAAGAAGACATCAACCTATGGCTACACCTTC	CASSTGKKTSTYGYTF
TRBV5-1	TRBD2	.	TRBJ2-4	TGCGCCAGCAGCTTCGGTAGCGGGGGACCCTCCCAAAACATTCAGTACTTC	CASSFGSGGPSQNIQYF
TRBV5-1	.	once	TRBJ2-5	TGCGCCAGCGGTCGGGCCCTGGAAGGAGAGACCCAGTACTTC	CASGRALEGETQYF
TRBV4-1	TRBD2	.	TRBJ2-1	TGCGCCAGCAGCCAAGAACGGACTAGTTTTCGTGAGCAGTTCTTC	CASSQERTSFREQFF
TRBV7-6	.	.	TRBJ1-2	TGTGCCAGCAGCCCCCGATCTGGATCCTTAAACTATGGCTACACCTTC	CASSPRSGSLNYGYTF
TRBV6-5	TRBD2	.	TRBJ2-1	TGTGCCAGCAGTTCCCAGCGGGACGGGAATGAGCAGTTCTTC	CASSSQRDGNEQFF
TRBV28	.	.	TRBJ1-2	TGTGCCAGCAGTTTATTTCCGACTAGCTATGGCTACACCTTC	CASSLFPTSYGYTF
TRBV7-2	.	.	TRBJ1-5	TGTGCCAGCAGCCCTTCCAGCAATCAGCCCCAGCATTTT	CASSPSSNQPQHF
TRBV6-1	TRBD1	.	TRBJ1-3	TGTGCCAGCAGTGAAGCACAGGGGGAAGGGAACACCATATATTTT	CASSEAQGEGNTIYF
TRBV5-1	.	.	TRBJ1-6	TGCGCCAGCAGCTTGGACGGGGGACGCTCCTATAATTCACCCCTCCACTTT	CASSLDGGRSYNSPLHF
TRBV13	.	.	TRBJ1-3	TGTGCCAGCAGCTTACTAGGGATTTCTGGAAACACCATATATTTT	CASSLLGISGNTIYF
TRBV11-2	.	.	TRBJ2-1	TGTGCCAGCAGGTCAGGGTTCGGCGCCTACAATGAGCAGTTCTTC	CASRSGFGAYNEQFF
TRBV2	.	.	TRBJ1-2	TGTGCCAGCAGTGAATCGGCACTTAACTATGGCTACACCTTC	CASSESALNYGYTF
TRBV10-3	.	.	TRBJ2-2	TGTGCCATCAGCTTAAGAGAGGGCTCCGGGGAGCTGTTTTTT	CAISLREGSGELFF
TRBV6-5	TRBD1	.	TRBJ2-7	TGTGCCAGCAGCCTCGACGGGACAGGGGGCAGGGAGCAGTACTTC	CASSLDGTGGREQYF
TRBV29-1	.	.	TRBJ1-2	TGCAGCGTTGAAAGGGCAGGGCATAACTATGGCTACACCTTC	CSVERAGHNYGYTF
TRBV11-2	.	.	TRBJ1-2	TGTGCCAGCAGCTCGGACAGTAACTATGGCTACACCTTC	CASSSDSNYGYTF
TRBV6-5	TRBD1	.	TRBJ1-2	TGTGCCAGCAGTGGCTCCAGGGGGAGCTATGGCTACACCTTC	CASSGSRGSYGYTF
TRBV27	TRBD2	few	TRBJ2-3	TGTGCCAGCACCAGCTCGGGACTAGCGCGCACAGATACGCAGTATTTT	CASTSSGLARTDTQYF
TRBV7-9	.	.	TRBJ2-3	TGTGCCTTTTCCCTCGGGACTCTAATGTATTTT	CAFSLGTLMYF
TRBV5-1	TRBD1	.	TRBJ2-7	TGCGCCAGCAGCAGCGGACAGGCCGCCTACGAGCAGTACTTC	CASSSGQAAYEQYF